This T cell receptor (beta chain) appears in the sequencing data of a study of T cells after posttransplantation cyclophosphamide. Notes on the study in general: Donor-recipient repertoire similarity was low at 1-2 months, rising over year one. Skin or GI-infiltrating T cells shared few TRB sequences with blood.

Many counts were recorded for this clone. The antigen is undetermined. Cyclophosphamide on days +3 and +4 followed busulfan-fludarabine conditioning and a marrow graft. The repertoire was sequenced with immunoSEQ multiplex PCR; TCRdb's copy has only in-frame clones and lacks some. There are roughly 8,000 clones in the sample, none observed a single time. This TCR was sampled from a female patient aged 50 to 65 who received an allogeneic stem cell transplant from a related donor, was CMV-positive, and had no GVHD. Some T cells may be the graft donor's. Sequencing used PBMCs, obtained after allogeneic stem cell transplant with posttransplant cyclophosphamide.

CDR3 nucleotides: TGTGCCAGCAGCGTAGTTCAGGGGGCAGGGAATGAGCAGTTCTTC. This translates into CASSVVQGAGNEQFF. The chain joins TRBV9 to TRBJ2-1, with 8 nucleotides matching TRBD1. Trimming cost V 0 bases and J 7 bases; bases outside gene matches: 6. From germline, CDR1 is SGDLS and CDR2 YYNGEE. The length of the CDR3 is 15 residues.